Below are 30 T cell receptor beta chains sequenced from a single sample in a study of Ad26.COV2.S vaccination and SARS-CoV-2 variants. Treatment in this sample: some 19 received Ad26.COV2.S at low or high dose, single or two shots; 5 received placebo; per-sample allocation not given. Material that was analyzed had been drawn on day 63 after the first vaccine or placebo injection. Assay used: immunoSEQ multiplex PCR; TCRdb lists only in-frame clones, some missing. The repertoire has about 440,000 clones, roughly 89% of them found once; the top ten carry roughly 13%. This specimen consisted of peripheral blood, obtained in a trial of Ad26.COV2.S vaccine versus placebo. The source is a person aged 18-65 years who received the Ad26.COV2.S COVID-19 vaccine or a placebo.

The chain is built from TRBV28 and TRBJ1-4; D might be TRBD1 (6 bases). Germline values: CDR1 MDHEN, CDR2 SYDVKM. The CDR3 covers 17 residues. Trimming pared 3 bases from V and 0 bases from J, leaving 14 bases between. Written as DNA, the CDR3 is TGTGCCAGCAGTTTCTTGCGGGGGCTCGCAACTAATGAAAAACTGTTTTTT. It yields the protein CASSFLRGLATNEKLFF.

This sequence joins TRBV5-1 and TRBJ1-2, with D tentatively TRBD1 (5 bases). Trimming cost V 2 bases and J 6 bases, with 11 bases left between them. Germline V lookup: CDR1 SGHRS, CDR2 YFSETQ. This CDR3 is built from 13 residues. The DNA for the CDR3 is TGCGCCAGCAGCTTATCCCAGGGTGATGGCTACACCTTC. This sequence encodes CASSLSQGDGYTF.

The genes are TRBV6-2 or TRBV6-3 and TRBJ1-2, with TRBD1 identical over 12 bases. This CDR3 is 16 amino acids long. Trimming took 4 bases from V and 7 from J; bases not matched to a gene: 10. In germline, CDR1 is MNHEY, CDR2 SVGEGT. The CDR3 nucleotides are TGTGCCAGCAGTTGGACCTGGGGACAGGGGGCGAGTGGCTACACCTTC. Protein sequence: CASSWTWGQGASGYTF.

This chain uses TRBV7-2 with TRBJ2-3, with D unclear. The CDR3 is 16 residues long. Germline CDR1 SGHTA, CDR2 FQGNSA. V gave up 3 bases and J gave up 2 bases, with 15 bases separating them. The CDR3 nucleotides read TGTGCCAGCAGCTTGCCCGGACGCCAATACACAGATACGCAGTATTTT. Translated: CASSLPGRQYTDTQYF.

The chain carries TRBV24-1 and TRBJ2-7; D gene uncertain. Germline CDR1 KGHDR, CDR2 SFDVKD. CDR3 length: 13 amino acids. The V end lost 5 bases, the J end lost 6 bases, and 13 bases lay between the germline ends. The CDR3 nucleotides read TGTGCCACCAGTGCCTTGGGCAGTCTCGAGCAGTACTTC. Residues: CATSALGSLEQYF.

The chain combines TRBV24-1 with TRBJ2-1, with 7 nucleotides matching TRBD2. The germline V gene has CDR1 KGHDR and CDR2 SFDVKD. The CDR3 covers 14 residues. V shed 7 bases and J 5 bases; nucleotides not matched to a gene: 7. The CDR3, as DNA: TGTGCCACCAGGGGGGAGGGAGGACACAATGAGCAGTTCTTC. This translates into CATRGEGGHNEQFF.

This rearrangement joins TRBV3-1 (or the pseudogene TRBV3-2) to TRBJ1-3; tentative D call: TRBD1 (5 bases). From germline, CDR1 is LGHDT and CDR2 YNNKEL (reference sequence). V was shortened by 4 bases and J by 2 bases, with 21 bases between the two germline ends. The CDR3 consists of 18 residues. This chain's CDR3 is CASSPRGGVFHPGNTIYF. The CDR3 nucleotides read TGTGCCAGCAGCCCAAGGGGCGGGGTCTTTCACCCTGGAAACACCATATATTTT.

The CDR3 nucleotides are TGTGCCAGCAGCTTAGTAGTGGGGTTATTTGGCTACACCTTC. Translation gives CASSLVVGLFGYTF. The rearrangement joins TRBV11-2 to TRBJ1-2; D remains ambiguous. This CDR3 comprises 14 residues. V shed 1 base and J shed 7 bases, with 13 bases lying between them. The V gene's germline CDR1 is SGHAT and CDR2 FQNNGV.

This rearrangement joins TRBV7-9 to TRBJ2-7, with TRBD2 as a possible D gene (6 bases). V was shortened by 7 bases and J by 3 bases, with 16 bases between the two germline ends. This CDR3 region has 14 residues. CDR1 is SEHNR, CDR2 FQNEAQ, per germline (reference sequence). The CDR3 nucleotides read TGTGCCAGCACCCCCGCGGGGAGCCTCTACGAGCAGTACTTC. It specifies CASTPAGSLYEQYF.

V gene TRBV5-1 combines with J gene TRBJ1-1; the D is unclear. V was shortened by 0 bases and J by 6 bases, with 9 bases between the two germline ends. Germline assignment: CDR1 SGHRS and CDR2 YFSETQ. This CDR3 is built from 13 residues. CDR3 sequence reads: CASSLAASPEAFF. For the CDR3, the DNA is TGCGCCAGCAGCTTGGCTGCCAGCCCTGAAGCTTTCTTT. The whole variable domain, filled in from reference TRBV5-1 and TRBJ1-1, reads KAGVTQTPRYLIKTRGQQVTLSCSPISGHRSVSWYQQTPGQGLQFLFEYFSETQRNKGNFPGRFSGRQFSNSRSEMNVSTLELGDSALYLCASSLAASPEAFFGQGTRLTVV.

The table lists this clone with a few counts. The rearrangement joins TRBV6-5 to TRBJ2-6; D is ambiguous. The V end lost 5 bases, the J end lost 0 bases, and 8 bases lay between the germline ends. The CDR3 runs 15 residues. CDR1 MNHEY and CDR2 SVGAGI come from the germline V gene. For the CDR3, the DNA is TGTGCCAGCAGTCGACTCCCCTCTGGGGCCAACGTCCTGACTTTC. Translating gives CASSRLPSGANVLTF.

The CDR3 protein is CASSQAQAEGRCTDTQYF. The CDR3 coding sequence is TGTGCCAGCAGCCAAGCACAGGCGGAGGGGAGGTGCACAGATACGCAGTATTTT. V is TRBV3-1 (or the pseudogene TRBV3-2) and J is TRBJ2-3; TRBD2 might be the D (6 bases). CDR1 and CDR2 (germline): LGHDT, YNNKEL (reference sequence). Trimming cost V 1 base and J 1 base, with 18 bases left between them. CDR3 size: 18 residues.

The chain has TRBV29-1 and TRBJ1-1; the D is unclear. Germline CDR1 and CDR2: SQVTM and ANQGSEA. The CDR3 is 12 residues long. V lost 3 bases and J lost 1, with 6 bases in between. The CDR3 loop reads CSVETGNTEAFF. CDR3 sequence (DNA): TGCAGCGTTGAGACGGGGAACACTGAAGCTTTCTTT.

This clone was seen only once. The V and J genes are TRBV5-4 and TRBJ2-3, with 13 bases lining up with TRBD2. This CDR3 has 16 residues. Germline V gene data show CDR1 as SGHNT and CDR2 as YYREEE (reference sequence). Trimming removed 3 bases from V and 3 bases from J; junction bases left unmatched: 4. The chain's CDR3 is CASSSGLAGVTDTQYF. The CDR3 nucleotides are TGTGCCAGCAGCTCCGGACTAGCGGGAGTGACAGATACGCAGTATTTT.

The chain links TRBV7-9 to TRBJ2-3; D not resolved. The CDR3 has 14 residues. Germline assignment: CDR1 SEHNR and CDR2 FQNEAQ (reference sequence). V dropped 5 bases and J dropped 1 base, with 10 bases sitting between them. CDR3 nucleotides: TGTGCCAGCAGCAAACATAGCCGCACAGATACGCAGTATTTT. Translating gives CASSKHSRTDTQYF.

This clone was recorded a few times. The chain joins TRBV4-1 to TRBJ1-2, with a weak D call TRBD1 (6 bases). Trimming stripped 5 bases from V and 4 bases from J, with 14 bases between. Germline CDR1 is MGHRA and CDR2 is YSYEKL. This CDR3 has 14 residues. CDR3 amino acids: CASSETGFAYGYTF. CDR3 nucleotides: TGCGCCAGCAGCGAAACAGGGTTTGCCTATGGCTACACCTTC.

This sequence joins TRBV3-1 (or the pseudogene TRBV3-2) and TRBJ2-1; 10 bases map to TRBD2. Looked up from germline, CDR1 is LGHDT and CDR2 is YNNKEL (reference sequence). J gave up 7 bases and V 0 bases, and 9 bases lay outside the gene matches. The CDR3 runs 17 residues. CDR3 coding DNA: TGTGCCAGCAGCCAAGAATTTGGGACTAGCGTAGGTAATGAGCAGTTCTTC. Its translation: CASSQEFGTSVGNEQFF.

This clone has more than one count but fewer than ten. This chain connects TRBV6-6 to TRBJ1-5; the match to TRBD1 covers 7 bases. The CDR3 is 17 residues long. The J segment lost 0 bases and the V segment lost 5 bases, leaving 10 bases of the junction unmatched. Germline V gene lookup returns CDR1 MNHNY and CDR2 SVGAGI (reference sequence). The CDR3 sequence is CASSRRTGAYSNQPQHF. CDR3 coding DNA: TGTGCCAGCAGTCGCCGGACAGGAGCTTATAGCAATCAGCCCCAGCATTTT.

The V call is TRBV18, the J call TRBJ2-7; the D gene is possibly TRBD2 (5 bases). The CDR3 runs 15 residues. V was shortened by 4 bases and J by 0 bases, with 13 bases between the two germline ends. Looked up from germline, CDR1 is KGHSH and CDR2 is LQKENI. CDR3 loop: CASSLNPTNSYEQYF. DNA for the CDR3: TGTGCCAGCTCACTCAACCCGACTAACTCCTACGAGCAGTACTTC. The full variable domain, with the rest looked up from reference TRBV18 and TRBJ2-7, is NAGVMQNPRHLVRRRGQEARLRCSPMKGHSHVYWYRQLPEEGLKFMVYLQKENIIDESGMPKERFSAEFPKEGPSILRIQQVVRGDSAAYFCASSLNPTNSYEQYFGPGTRLTVT.

This chain joins TRBV20-1 and TRBJ2-3, with 13 positions matching TRBD2. With V trimmed by 3 bases and J by 0 bases, 9 bases remained unmatched. Germline V lookup: CDR1 DFQATT, CDR2 SNEGSKA (reference sequence). CDR3 length: 18 amino acids. As DNA, the CDR3 is TGCAGTGCTAGTCCCGGACTAGCGGGGGATAGAAGCACAGATACGCAGTATTTT. Its translation is CSASPGLAGDRSTDTQYF.

The V gene is TRBV9, the J gene TRBJ2-1; no clear D. This CDR3 contains 15 residues. Germline values: CDR1 SGDLS, CDR2 YYNGEE. Trimming cost V 1 base and J 10 bases, with 18 bases left between them. This CDR3 reads CASSVSTPLVGEQFF. CDR3 DNA: TGTGCCAGCAGCGTATCCACTCCCTTGGTAGGCGAGCAGTTCTTC.

V and J are TRBV7-2 and TRBJ2-5; tentative D call: TRBD1 (6 bases). Germline CDR1 reads SGHTA; CDR2 reads FQGNSA. With 5 bases removed from V and 5 bases from J, the gap between germline ends came to 12 bases. The CDR3 sequence is 13 residues long. CDR3 residues: CASSPQGRETQYF. Written as DNA, the CDR3 is TGTGCCAGCAGCCCGCAGGGGCGCGAGACCCAGTACTTC.

The rearrangement uses TRBV9 and TRBJ1-4; tentative D call: TRBD1 (5 bases). V was clipped by 0 bases and J by 8 bases, with 14 bases between them. The length of the CDR3 is 15 residues. Germline CDR1 and CDR2: SGDLS and YYNGEE. CDR3 protein: CASSVGLGWDEKLFF. As DNA, the CDR3 is TGTGCCAGCAGCGTAGGATTGGGGTGGGACGAAAAACTGTTTTTT.

This clone was counted a single time. J is TRBJ2-7 and V is TRBV7-2, with 9 bases fitting TRBD1. Germline trimming cut 5 bases from V and 6 bases from J; bases unmatched to any gene: 11. Looked up from germline, CDR1 is SGHTA and CDR2 is FQGNSA. The CDR3 has 15 residues. The CDR3 DNA reads TGTGCCAGCAGCGCACGGGACAGGGTATCGGGCGAGCAGTACTTC. This codes for CASSARDRVSGEQYF.

The V call is TRBV6-2 or TRBV6-3, the J call TRBJ2-7, with D possibly matching TRBD2 (6 bases). This CDR3 region has 14 residues. V was trimmed by 1 base and J by 3 bases, leaving 10 bases between them. CDR1 and CDR2 (germline): MNHEY, SVGEGT. The CDR3 coding sequence is TGTGCCAGCAGTTACTGGCGGGGATACTACGAGCAGTACTTC. Translation gives CASSYWRGYYEQYF.

The chain has TRBV28 and TRBJ2-5; D not resolved. CDR3 length equals 13 residues. Germline values: CDR1 MDHEN, CDR2 SYDVKM. The V end was cut by 7 bases, the J end by 1 base, with 10 bases between. The CDR3 protein is CASISRAQETQYF. DNA of the CDR3: TGTGCCAGCATTTCCCGGGCCCAAGAGACCCAGTACTTC.

The chain couples TRBV7-8 to TRBJ2-7; D is possibly TRBD2 (6 bases). Per the germline V gene, CDR1 is SGHVS and CDR2 is FQNEAQ. CDR3 size: 14 residues. The V end lost 5 bases, the J end lost 3 bases, and 14 bases lay between the germline ends. CDR3 amino acids: CASSIRLVGYEQYF. The CDR3 DNA follows: TGTGCCAGCAGCATCCGACTAGTTGGCTACGAGCAGTACTTC.

V gene TRBV5-1 combines with J gene TRBJ2-2, with a tentative D call TRBD1 (6 bases). Germline V gene data show CDR1 as SGHRS and CDR2 as YFSETQ. This CDR3 is 16 amino acids long. Trimming left V 1 base short and J 3 bases short, with 13 bases between. CDR3 amino acids: CASSLSTQGYTGELFF. DNA for the CDR3: TGCGCCAGCAGCTTGTCGACCCAGGGGTACACCGGGGAGCTGTTTTTT. The whole variable domain, remainder taken from reference TRBV5-1 and TRBJ2-2, is KAGVTQTPRYLIKTRGQQVTLSCSPISGHRSVSWYQQTPGQGLQFLFEYFSETQRNKGNFPGRFSGRQFSNSRSEMNVSTLELGDSALYLCASSLSTQGYTGELFFGEGSRLTVL.

The rearrangement links TRBV6-6 to TRBJ1-1, with TRBD1 matching over 7 bases. This CDR3 has 12 residues. Germline assignment: CDR1 MNHNY and CDR2 SVGAGI (reference sequence). Trimming removed 0 bases from V and 11 bases from J; junction bases left unmatched: 3. The CDR3 DNA reads TGTGCCAGCAGTTACTCGCAGGGGGTGGCTTTCTTT. It yields the protein CASSYSQGVAFF.

This chain uses TRBV9 with TRBJ2-1; 9 bases match TRBD2. This CDR3 spans 16 amino acids. Trimming took 1 base from V and 6 from J; bases not matched to a gene: 8. The germline CDR1 and CDR2 sequences are SGDLS and YYNGEE. The CDR3 here is CASSVQVAGVGNEQFF. In nucleotides, the CDR3 is TGTGCCAGCAGCGTACAGGTAGCGGGAGTAGGCAATGAGCAGTTCTTC.